This TCR beta chain was observed in a study of OX40 agonist ivuxolimab in advanced cancers. Study-wide results and caveats: It was not determined which antigens were specifically recognized by the peripheral T cells that had undergone clonal expansion.

In the case of this clone: Its antigen is as yet unknown.

TCRdb's copy holds only in-frame clones and misses some; the assay was immunoSEQ multiplex PCR. The table includes tens of thousands of clones, roughly 94% detected once. CDR3 length equals 19 residues. Looked up from germline, CDR1 is SGHVS and CDR2 is FNYEAQ. The J segment lost 7 bases and the V segment lost 5 bases, leaving 23 bases of the junction unmatched. V gene TRBV7-6 combines with J gene TRBJ1-2, with 9 bases that match TRBD1. Source: CD4+ or CD8+ T cells sorted from blood, taken in a trial of the OX40 agonist ivuxolimab. This receptor was identified in an adult with an advanced solid tumor such as melanoma, head and neck, liver or kidney cancer. The CDR3 loop is CASSPRVFSRTGAHGGYTF. The CDR3 DNA follows: TGTGCCAGCAGCCCCCGGGTCTTTTCCAGGACAGGGGCGCATGGTGGCTACACCTTC.